Listed here is a single TCR beta chain. Its antigen is as yet unknown. Thyroid ultrasound and orbital computed tomography, with clinical symptoms and serum thyroxine and TRAb, informed diagnoses. The authors took PBMCs from over 8.5 ml fresh peripheral blood. It was RNA transcripts that yielded the amplified TCR beta CDR3 regions. HTBI primers drove first-round RT-PCR of the TCR CDR3. MiXCR, run by TCRdb on the multiplex PCR reads, gives a single entry per CDR3 protein. The table shows roughly 420,000 distinct CDR3 sequences, with 15% to 17% occurring only once. The sample comes from a study of T cells in Graves' hyperthyroidism and ophthalmopathy. Study-level results: In the blood, most expanded thyroid clonotypes above 0.001 appeared as well. Stable hyperthyroidism was separated from ophthalmopathy by a model based on 13 V-J features.

Source material: blood. The TCR originated in a woman aged 18-30 years with Graves' hyperthyroidism.

The CDR3 here is CASSRSTTSLGYTF. Here the CDR3 DNA reads TGCGCCAGCAGTCGGAGTACTACTTCCCTCGGCTACACCTTC. This chain links TRBV5-1 with TRBJ1-2; no reliable D call. Germline assignment: CDR1 SGHRS and CDR2 YFSETQ. The CDR3 sequence is 14 residues long. V dropped 5 bases and J dropped 8 bases, with 19 bases sitting between them.